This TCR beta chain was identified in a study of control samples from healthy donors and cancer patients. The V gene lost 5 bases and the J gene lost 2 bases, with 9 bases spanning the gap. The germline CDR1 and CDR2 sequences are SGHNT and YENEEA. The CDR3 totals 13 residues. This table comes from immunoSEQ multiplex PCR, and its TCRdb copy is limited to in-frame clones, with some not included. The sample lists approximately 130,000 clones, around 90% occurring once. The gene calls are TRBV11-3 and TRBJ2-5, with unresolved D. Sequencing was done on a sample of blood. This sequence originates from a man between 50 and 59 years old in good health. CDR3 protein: CASSPRHQETQYF. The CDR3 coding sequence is TGTGCCAGCAGCCCCCGACATCAAGAGACCCAGTACTTC.